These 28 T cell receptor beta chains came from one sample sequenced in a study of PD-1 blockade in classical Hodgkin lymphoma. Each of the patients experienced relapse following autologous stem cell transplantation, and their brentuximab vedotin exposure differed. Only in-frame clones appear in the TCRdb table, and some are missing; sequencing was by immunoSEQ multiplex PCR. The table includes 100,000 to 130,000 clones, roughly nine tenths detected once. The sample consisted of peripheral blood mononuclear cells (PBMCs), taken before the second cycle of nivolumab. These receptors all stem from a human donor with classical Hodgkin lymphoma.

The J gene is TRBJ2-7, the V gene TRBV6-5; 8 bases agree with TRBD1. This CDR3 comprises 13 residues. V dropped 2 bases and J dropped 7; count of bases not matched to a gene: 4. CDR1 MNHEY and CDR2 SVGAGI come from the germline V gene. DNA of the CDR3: TGTGCCAGCAGTTACCTGGACAGGGAAGAGCAGTACTTC. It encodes CASSYLDREEQYF.

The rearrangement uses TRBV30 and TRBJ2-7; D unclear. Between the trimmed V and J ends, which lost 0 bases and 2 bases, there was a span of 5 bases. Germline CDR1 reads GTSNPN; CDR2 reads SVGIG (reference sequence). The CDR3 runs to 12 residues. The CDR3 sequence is CAWSVRAYEQYF. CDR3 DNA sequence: TGTGCCTGGAGTGTACGAGCCTACGAGCAGTACTTC.

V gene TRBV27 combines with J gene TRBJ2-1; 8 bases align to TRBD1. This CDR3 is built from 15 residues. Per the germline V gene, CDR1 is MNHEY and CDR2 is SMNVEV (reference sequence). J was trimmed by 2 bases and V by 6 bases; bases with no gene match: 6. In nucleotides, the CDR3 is TGTGCCAGCAGCCCCGGGACAGGAACCTACAATGAGCAGTTCTTC. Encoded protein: CASSPGTGTYNEQFF.

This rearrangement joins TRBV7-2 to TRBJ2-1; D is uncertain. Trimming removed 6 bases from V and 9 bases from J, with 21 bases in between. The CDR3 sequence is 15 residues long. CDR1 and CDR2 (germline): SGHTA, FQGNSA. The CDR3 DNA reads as TGTGCCAGCAGTTCCAACGGCCCGGCAAACAGTGAGCAGTTCTTC. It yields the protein CASSSNGPANSEQFF.

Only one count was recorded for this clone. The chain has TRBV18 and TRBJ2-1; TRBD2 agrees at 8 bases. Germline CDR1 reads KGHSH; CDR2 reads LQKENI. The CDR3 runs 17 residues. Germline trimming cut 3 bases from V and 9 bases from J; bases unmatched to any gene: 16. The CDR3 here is CASSPLGREDRLGEQFF. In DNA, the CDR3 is TGTGCCAGCTCACCCCTCGGGCGGGAGGACCGGCTTGGTGAGCAGTTCTTC.

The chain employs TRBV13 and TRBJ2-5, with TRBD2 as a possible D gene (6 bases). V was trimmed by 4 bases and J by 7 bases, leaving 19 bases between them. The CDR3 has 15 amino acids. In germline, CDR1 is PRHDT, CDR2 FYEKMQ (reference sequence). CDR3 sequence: CASSWGGGNGGTQYF. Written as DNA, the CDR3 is TGTGCCAGCAGCTGGGGTGGAGGGAACGGGGGGACCCAGTACTTC.

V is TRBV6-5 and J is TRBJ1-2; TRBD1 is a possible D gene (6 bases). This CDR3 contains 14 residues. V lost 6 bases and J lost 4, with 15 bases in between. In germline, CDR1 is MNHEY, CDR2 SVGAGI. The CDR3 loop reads CASREDRDIYGYTF. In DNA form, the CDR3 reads TGTGCCAGCAGAGAAGACCGGGACATCTATGGCTACACCTTC.

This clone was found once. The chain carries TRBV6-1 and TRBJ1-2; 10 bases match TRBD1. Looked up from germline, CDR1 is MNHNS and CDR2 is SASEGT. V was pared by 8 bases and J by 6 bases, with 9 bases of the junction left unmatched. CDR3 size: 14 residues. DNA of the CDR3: TGTGCCAGCCACACCGGGACAGGGGTACATGGCTACACCTTC. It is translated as CASHTGTGVHGYTF.

The DNA of the CDR3 is TGTGCCAGCAGCTTAGGCAGCGTAGTAAGGGGCGCCGATGGCTACACCTTC. Protein: CASSLGSVVRGADGYTF. This sequence joins TRBV7-9 and TRBJ1-2; tentatively, D is TRBD1 (5 bases). Per germline, CDR1 SEHNR and CDR2 FQNEAQ (reference sequence). The CDR3 runs 17 residues. Trimming removed 1 base from V and 6 bases from J, with 21 bases in between.

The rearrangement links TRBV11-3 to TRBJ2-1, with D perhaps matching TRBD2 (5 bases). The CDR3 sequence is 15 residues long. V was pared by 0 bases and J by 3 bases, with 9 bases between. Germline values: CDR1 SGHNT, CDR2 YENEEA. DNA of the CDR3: TGTGCCAGCAGCTTAGACTTTACTAGCTACAATGAGCAGTTCTTC. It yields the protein CASSLDFTSYNEQFF.

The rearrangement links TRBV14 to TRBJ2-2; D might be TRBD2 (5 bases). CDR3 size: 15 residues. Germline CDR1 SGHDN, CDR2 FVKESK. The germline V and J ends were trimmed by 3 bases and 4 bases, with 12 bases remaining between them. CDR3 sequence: CASSQQAGPTGELFF. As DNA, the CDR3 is TGTGCCAGCAGCCAGCAGGCGGGTCCCACCGGGGAGCTGTTTTTT.

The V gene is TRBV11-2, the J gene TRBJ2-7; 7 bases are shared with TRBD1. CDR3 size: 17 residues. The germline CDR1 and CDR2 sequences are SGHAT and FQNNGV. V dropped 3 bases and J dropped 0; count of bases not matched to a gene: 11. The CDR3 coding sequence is TGTGCCAGCAGCTTCGTAGATGTACAGGGGTCCTCCTACGAGCAGTACTTC. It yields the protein CASSFVDVQGSSYEQYF. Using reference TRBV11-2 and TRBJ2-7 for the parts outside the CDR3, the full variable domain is EAGVAQSPRYKIIEKRQSVAFWCNPISGHATLYWYQQILGQGPKLLIQFQNNGVVDDSQLPKDRFSAERLKGVDSTLKIQPAKLEDSAVYLCASSFVDVQGSSYEQYFGPGTRLTVT.

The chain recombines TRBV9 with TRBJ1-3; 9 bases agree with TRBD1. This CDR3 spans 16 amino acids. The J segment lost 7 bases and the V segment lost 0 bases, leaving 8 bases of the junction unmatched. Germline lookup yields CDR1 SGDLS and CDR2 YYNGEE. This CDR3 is CASSVGGQGRMNTIYF. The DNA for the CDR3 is TGTGCCAGCAGCGTAGGGGGACAGGGTCGGATGAACACCATATATTTT.

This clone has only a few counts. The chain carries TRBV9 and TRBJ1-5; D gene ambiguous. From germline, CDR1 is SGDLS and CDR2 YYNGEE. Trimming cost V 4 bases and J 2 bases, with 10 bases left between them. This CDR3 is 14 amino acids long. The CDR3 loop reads CASSPTVGNQPQHF. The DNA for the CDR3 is TGTGCCAGCAGCCCCACGGTGGGCAATCAGCCCCAGCATTTT.

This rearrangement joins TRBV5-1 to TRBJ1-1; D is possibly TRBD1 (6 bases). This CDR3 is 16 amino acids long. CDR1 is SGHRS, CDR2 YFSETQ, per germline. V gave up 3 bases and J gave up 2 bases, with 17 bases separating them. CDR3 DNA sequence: TGCGCCAGCAGCTCCACCGCACAGGGTATCAACACTGAAGCTTTCTTT. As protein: CASSSTAQGINTEAFF.

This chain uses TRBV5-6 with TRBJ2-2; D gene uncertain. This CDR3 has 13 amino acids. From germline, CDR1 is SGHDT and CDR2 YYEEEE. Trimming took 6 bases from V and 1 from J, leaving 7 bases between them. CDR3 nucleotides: TGTGCCAGCACCCCGCGGAACACCGGGGAGCTGTTTTTT. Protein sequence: CASTPRNTGELFF.

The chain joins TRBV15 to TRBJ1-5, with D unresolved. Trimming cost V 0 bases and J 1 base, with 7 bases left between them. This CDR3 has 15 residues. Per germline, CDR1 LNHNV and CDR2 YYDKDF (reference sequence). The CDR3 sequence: CATSRDGGSNQPQHF. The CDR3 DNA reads TGTGCCACCAGCAGAGATGGTGGGAGCAATCAGCCCCAGCATTTT. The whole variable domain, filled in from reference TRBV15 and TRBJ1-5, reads DAMVIQNPRYQVTQFGKPVTLSCSQTLNHNVMYWYQQKSSQAPKLLFHYYDKDFNNEADTPDNFQSRRPNTSFCFLDIRSPGLGDTAMYLCATSRDGGSNQPQHFGDGTRLSIL.

As DNA, the CDR3 is TGTGCTAGTGCCCACCCTTTAACAGATACGCAGTATTTT. Translating gives CASAHPLTDTQYF. The chain is built from TRBV12-5 and TRBJ2-3; the D is unclear. The V end was cut by 7 bases, the J end by 3 bases, with 11 bases between. Germline CDR1 reads LGHNT; CDR2 reads FRNRAP. The CDR3 totals 13 residues.

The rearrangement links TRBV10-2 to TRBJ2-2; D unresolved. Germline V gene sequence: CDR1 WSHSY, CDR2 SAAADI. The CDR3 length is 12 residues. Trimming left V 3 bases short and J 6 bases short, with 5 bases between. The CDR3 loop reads CASSEKAGELFF. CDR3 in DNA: TGCGCCAGCAGTGAAAAGGCCGGGGAGCTGTTTTTT.

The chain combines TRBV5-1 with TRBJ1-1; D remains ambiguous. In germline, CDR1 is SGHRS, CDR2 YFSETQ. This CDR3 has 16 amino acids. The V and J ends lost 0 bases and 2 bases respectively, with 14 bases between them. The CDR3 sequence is CASSLASLQVNTEAFF. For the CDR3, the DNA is TGCGCCAGCAGCTTGGCCTCGTTGCAGGTAAACACTGAAGCTTTCTTT.

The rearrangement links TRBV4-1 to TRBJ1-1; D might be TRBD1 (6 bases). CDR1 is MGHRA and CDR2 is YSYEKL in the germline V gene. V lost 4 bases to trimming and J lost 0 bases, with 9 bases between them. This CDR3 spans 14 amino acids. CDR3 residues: CASSPGQVNTEAFF. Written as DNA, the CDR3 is TGCGCCAGCAGCCCGGGACAAGTGAACACTGAAGCTTTCTTT.

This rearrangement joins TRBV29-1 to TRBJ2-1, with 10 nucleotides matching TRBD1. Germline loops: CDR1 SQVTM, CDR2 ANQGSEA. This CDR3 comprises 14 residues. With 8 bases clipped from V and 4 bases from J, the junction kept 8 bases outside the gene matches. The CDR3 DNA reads TGCAGCAGCAGTACGGGACAGGGGTACAATGAGCAGTTCTTC. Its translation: CSSSTGQGYNEQFF.

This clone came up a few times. The CDR3, as DNA: TGTGCCAGTAGGTGGGGGAGCTATGGCTACACCTTC. This sequence encodes CASRWGSYGYTF. The chain has TRBV19 and TRBJ1-2; TRBD1 is a possible D gene (5 bases). V was cut by 6 bases and J by 4 bases, with 9 bases left in between. CDR1 LNHDA and CDR2 SQIVND come from the germline V gene (reference sequence). This CDR3 contains 12 residues.

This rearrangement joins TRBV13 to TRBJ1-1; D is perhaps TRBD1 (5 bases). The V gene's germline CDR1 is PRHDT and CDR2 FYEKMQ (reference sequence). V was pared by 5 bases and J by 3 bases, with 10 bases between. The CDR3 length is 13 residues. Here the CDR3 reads CASSLGTDTEAFF. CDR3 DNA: TGTGCCAGCAGCCTCGGGACGGACACTGAAGCTTTCTTT.

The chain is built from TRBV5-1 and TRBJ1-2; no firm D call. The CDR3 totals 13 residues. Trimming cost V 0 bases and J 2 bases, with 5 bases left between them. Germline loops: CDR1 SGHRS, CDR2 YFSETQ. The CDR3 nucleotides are TGCGCCAGCAGCTTGGAACAGAACTATGGCTACACCTTC. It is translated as CASSLEQNYGYTF.

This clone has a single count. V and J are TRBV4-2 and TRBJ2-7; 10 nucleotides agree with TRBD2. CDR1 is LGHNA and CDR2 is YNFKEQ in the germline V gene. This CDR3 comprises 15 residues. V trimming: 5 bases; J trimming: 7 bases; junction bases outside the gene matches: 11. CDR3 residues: CASSIQAGGPEEQYF. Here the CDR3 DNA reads TGTGCCAGCAGCATTCAAGCGGGAGGGCCGGAGGAGCAGTACTTC.

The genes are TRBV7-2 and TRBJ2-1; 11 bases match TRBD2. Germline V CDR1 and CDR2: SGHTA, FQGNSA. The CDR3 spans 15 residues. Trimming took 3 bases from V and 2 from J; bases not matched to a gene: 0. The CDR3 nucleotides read TGTGCCAGCAGCTTGACTAGCGGGGCCTACAATGAGCAGTTCTTC. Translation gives CASSLTSGAYNEQFF.

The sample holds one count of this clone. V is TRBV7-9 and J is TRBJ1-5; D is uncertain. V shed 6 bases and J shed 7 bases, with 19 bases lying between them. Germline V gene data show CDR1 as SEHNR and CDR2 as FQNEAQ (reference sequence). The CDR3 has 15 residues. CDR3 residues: CASRRASRRVQPQHF. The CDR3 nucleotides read TGTGCCAGCAGGCGGGCTAGTCGGAGGGTCCAGCCCCAGCATTTT.